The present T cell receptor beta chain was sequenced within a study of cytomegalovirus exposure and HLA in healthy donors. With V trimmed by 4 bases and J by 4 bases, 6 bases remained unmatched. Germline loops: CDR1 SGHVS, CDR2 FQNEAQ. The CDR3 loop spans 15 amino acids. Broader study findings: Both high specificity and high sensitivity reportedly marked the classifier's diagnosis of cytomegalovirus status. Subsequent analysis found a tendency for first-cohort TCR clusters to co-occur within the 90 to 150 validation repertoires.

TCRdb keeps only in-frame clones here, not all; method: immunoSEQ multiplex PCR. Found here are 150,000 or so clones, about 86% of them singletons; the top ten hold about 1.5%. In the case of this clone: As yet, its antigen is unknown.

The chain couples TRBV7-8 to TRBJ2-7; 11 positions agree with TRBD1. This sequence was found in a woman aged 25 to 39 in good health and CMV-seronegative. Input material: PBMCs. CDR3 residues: CASSYYGTGGYEQYF. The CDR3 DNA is TGTGCCAGCAGCTACTATGGGACAGGGGGTTACGAGCAGTACTTC. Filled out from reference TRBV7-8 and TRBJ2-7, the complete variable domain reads GAGVSQSPRYKVAKRGQDVALRCDPISGHVSLFWYQQALGQGPEFLTYFQNEAQLDKSGLPSDRFFAERPEGSVSTLKIQRTQQEDSAVYLCASSYYGTGGYEQYFGPGTRLTVT.